Following are 16 T cell receptor beta chains from one sample sequenced in a study of blood T cell repertoires in COVID-19. Produced via immunoSEQ multiplex PCR; TCRdb's table is partial and in-frame only. Of roughly 300,000 clones listed, around 83% are singletons. The sequencing sample was made of peripheral blood. These receptors all stem from a woman aged 45 to 65 with acute or convalescent COVID-19.

This clone was seen once. Here the CDR3 DNA reads TGTGCCAGCAGCCCCGGGGGGGCGCAGACCCAGTACTTC. This encodes CASSPGGAQTQYF. The chain employs TRBV3-1 (or the pseudogene TRBV3-2) and TRBJ2-5; 8 nucleotides agree with TRBD2. The CDR3 is 13 residues long. Per germline, CDR1 LGHDT and CDR2 YNNKEL (reference sequence). V was pared by 4 bases and J by 6 bases, with 4 bases of the junction left unmatched.

The chain recombines TRBV27 with TRBJ1-1; D perhaps matches TRBD1 (6 bases). This CDR3 is 15 amino acids long. The V gene lost 5 bases and the J gene lost 1 base, with 14 bases spanning the gap. From germline, CDR1 is MNHEY and CDR2 SMNVEV (reference sequence). CDR3 in amino acids: CASSRNGQTNTEAFF. The CDR3 DNA follows: TGTGCCAGCAGTCGCAATGGACAGACGAACACTGAAGCTTTCTTT.

The chain links TRBV30 to TRBJ1-1, with no clear D. Trimming removed 3 bases at V and 4 bases at J, with 15 bases between. The CDR3 totals 14 residues. The V gene's germline CDR1 is GTSNPN and CDR2 SVGIG (reference sequence). DNA of the CDR3: TGTGCCTGGAGCCGGGAGGCAGCGAGCACTGAAGCTTTCTTT. It yields the protein CAWSREAASTEAFF.

The rearrangement links TRBV15 to TRBJ2-5; D is possibly TRBD1 (5 bases). V was clipped by 2 bases and J by 2 bases, with 12 bases between them. Germline CDR1 and CDR2: LNHNV and YYDKDF (reference sequence). The CDR3 extends over 15 amino acids. In DNA, the CDR3 is TGTGCCACCAGCAGAAGGGGCTTGGGACAAGAGACCCAGTACTTC. It translates to CATSRRGLGQETQYF.

The chain employs TRBV3-1 (or the pseudogene TRBV3-2) and TRBJ1-1; possibly TRBD1 for D (6 bases). In germline, CDR1 is LGHDT, CDR2 YNNKEL (reference sequence). The CDR3 sequence is 13 residues long. V gave up 10 bases and J gave up 5 bases, with 17 bases separating them. The CDR3 nucleotides read TGTGCCACCCGCGGGGGGGGCGAAACTGAAGCTTTCTTT. Protein: CATRGGGETEAFF.

The chain is built from TRBV7-8 and TRBJ2-1, with 9 bases matching TRBD1. Germline-derived CDR1 and CDR2 are SGHVS and FQNEAQ. The CDR3 sequence is 15 residues long. J was trimmed by 2 bases and V by 1 base; bases with no gene match: 0. CDR3 protein: CASSLGQGAYNEQFF. In nucleotides, the CDR3 is TGTGCCAGCAGCTTAGGACAGGGGGCCTACAATGAGCAGTTCTTC.

The V call is TRBV7-3, the J call TRBJ1-2; no firm D call. Germline V lookup: CDR1 SGHTA, CDR2 FQGTGA. CDR3 length equals 15 residues. Trimming stripped 5 bases from V and 0 bases from J, with 13 bases between. The chain's CDR3 is CASSLQKLANYGYTF. The CDR3 DNA follows: TGTGCCAGCAGCCTTCAGAAACTAGCTAACTATGGCTACACCTTC. Full variable domain (missing parts from reference TRBV7-3 and TRBJ1-2): GAGVSQTPSNKVTEKGKYVELRCDPISGHTALYWYRQSLGQGPEFLIYFQGTGAADDSGLPNDRFFAVRPEGSVSTLKIQRTERGDSAVYLCASSLQKLANYGYTFGSGTRLTVV.

This clone was seen just once. The chain has TRBV7-6 and TRBJ1-4; D is ambiguous. V was pared by 4 bases and J by 7 bases, with 10 bases between. This CDR3 is 13 amino acids long. The germline V gene encodes CDR1 SGHVS and CDR2 FNYEAQ. CDR3: CASSSFEGEKLFF. The CDR3 region has the DNA TGTGCCAGCAGCTCTTTTGAGGGTGAAAAACTGTTTTTT.

CDR3 protein: CATWTAYSNQPQHF. Here the CDR3 DNA reads TGTGCCACCTGGACAGCCTATAGCAATCAGCCCCAGCATTTT. V gene TRBV6-5 combines with J gene TRBJ1-5; possible D gene TRBD1, 6 bases. With 10 bases removed from V and 0 bases from J, the gap between germline ends came to 13 bases. The length of the CDR3 is 14 residues. Germline assignment: CDR1 MNHEY and CDR2 SVGAGI.

The chain recombines TRBV19 with TRBJ2-2; TRBD1 matches 10 bases. This CDR3 has 14 amino acids. Germline V gene sequence: CDR1 LNHDA, CDR2 SQIVND (reference sequence). V shed 5 bases, J shed 5 bases, and the junction held 2 bases outside the gene matches. CDR3 sequence reads: CASSADRGTGELFF. The CDR3, as DNA: TGTGCCAGTAGTGCGGACAGGGGGACCGGGGAGCTGTTTTTT.

The chain links TRBV6-2 or TRBV6-3 to TRBJ1-1; D not resolved. The germline V and J ends were trimmed by 4 bases and 8 bases, with 11 bases remaining between them. Germline V gene lookup returns CDR1 MNHEY and CDR2 SVGEGT. There are 12 residues in the CDR3. The CDR3 reads CASSSPGREAFF. Written as DNA, the CDR3 is TGTGCCAGCAGTTCCCCTGGGAGAGAAGCTTTCTTT.

This sequence joins TRBV6-5 and TRBJ1-4, with 12 bases matching TRBD1. The CDR3 is 14 residues long. With V trimmed by 9 bases and J by 8 bases, 7 bases remained unmatched. Per the germline V gene, CDR1 is MNHEY and CDR2 is SVGAGI. The CDR3 nucleotides are TGTGCCAGTGGGGACAGGGGGCGCGGAGAAAAACTGTTTTTT. Protein product: CASGDRGRGEKLFF.

The CDR3 DNA sequence: TGCGCCAGCAGCCCGGGAGGGGCTGGCGACACTGAAGCTTTCTTT. Its protein is CASSPGGAGDTEAFF. This rearrangement joins TRBV5-1 to TRBJ1-1; weak D call: TRBD1 (5 bases). Germline CDR1 and CDR2: SGHRS and YFSETQ. The ends were cut back, 4 bases at V and 3 bases at J, with 16 bases in the middle. This CDR3 is built from 15 residues.

This clone was recorded once. This chain joins TRBV15 and TRBJ2-1, with 14 nucleotides matching TRBD2. The CDR3 totals 15 residues. In germline, CDR1 is LNHNV, CDR2 YYDKDF (reference sequence). V lost 5 bases and J lost 12; bases outside the gene matches: 9. The CDR3 sequence: CATSPRLAGGPVQFF. CDR3 DNA sequence: TGTGCCACCAGCCCCCGACTAGCGGGAGGGCCTGTGCAGTTCTTC.

J is TRBJ1-2 and V is TRBV7-2; 7 nucleotides line up with TRBD1. V dropped 8 bases and J dropped 2; count of bases not matched to a gene: 5. The CDR3 is 13 amino acids. Germline CDR1 and CDR2: SGHTA and FQGNSA. The CDR3 DNA follows: TGTGCCAGCGCCCAGGGACAGAACTATGGCTACACCTTC. It translates to CASAQGQNYGYTF. Drawing the rest from reference TRBV7-2 and TRBJ1-2, the complete variable domain is GAGVSQSPSNKVTEKGKDVELRCDPISGHTALYWYRQSLGQGLEFLIYFQGNSAPDKSGLPSDRFSAERTGGSVSTLTIQRTQQEDSAVYLCASAQGQNYGYTFGSGTRLTVV.

This chain uses TRBV10-3 with TRBJ1-1, with TRBD1 identical over 7 bases. Germline CDR1 reads ENHRY; CDR2 reads SYGVKD. The CDR3 sequence is 13 residues long. The V gene end was trimmed by 7 bases and the J gene end by 7 bases; junction bases not matched to a gene: 9. CDR3 residues: CAITTGTDDEAFF. DNA for the CDR3: TGTGCCATCACTACCGGGACAGACGATGAAGCTTTCTTT.